This record concerns one T cell receptor (beta chain) sequence. The record originates from a study of blood T cell repertoires in COVID-19. With V trimmed by 4 bases and J by 8 bases, 10 bases remained unmatched. Germline V CDR1 and CDR2: LGHDT, YNNKEL (reference sequence). The CDR3 is 15 amino acids. Libraries were prepared by immunoSEQ multiplex PCR; TCRdb keeps only in-frame clonotypes and omits some of them. The repertoire holds 200,000 to 300,000 clones, with approximately 84% as singletons. Sequencing input: peripheral blood. This sequence was found in a woman aged 80 or older with acute or convalescent COVID-19. The chain couples TRBV3-1 (or the pseudogene TRBV3-2) to TRBJ1-4, with 7 bases fitting TRBD1. CDR3 protein: CASSPGQGGREKLFF. The CDR3 coding sequence is TGTGCCAGCAGCCCAGGGCAGGGGGGAAGGGAAAAACTGTTTTTT.